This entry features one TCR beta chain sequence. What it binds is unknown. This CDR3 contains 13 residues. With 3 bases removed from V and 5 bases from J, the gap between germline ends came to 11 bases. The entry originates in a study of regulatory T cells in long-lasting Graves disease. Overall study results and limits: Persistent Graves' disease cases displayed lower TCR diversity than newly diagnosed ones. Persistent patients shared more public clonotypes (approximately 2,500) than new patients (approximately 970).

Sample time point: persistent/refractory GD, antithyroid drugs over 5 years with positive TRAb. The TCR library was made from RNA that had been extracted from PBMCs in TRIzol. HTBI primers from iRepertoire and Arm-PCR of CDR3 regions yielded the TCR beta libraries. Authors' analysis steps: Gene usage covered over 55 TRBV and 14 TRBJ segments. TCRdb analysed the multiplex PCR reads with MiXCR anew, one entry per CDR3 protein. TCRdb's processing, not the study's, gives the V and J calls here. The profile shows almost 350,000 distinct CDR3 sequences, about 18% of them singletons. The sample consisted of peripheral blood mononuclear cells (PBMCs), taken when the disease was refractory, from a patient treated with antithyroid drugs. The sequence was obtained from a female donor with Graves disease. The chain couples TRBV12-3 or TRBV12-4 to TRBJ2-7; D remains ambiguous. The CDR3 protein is CASSLGRRNEQYF. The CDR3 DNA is TGTGCCAGCAGTTTGGGCAGAAGAAACGAGCAGTACTTC.